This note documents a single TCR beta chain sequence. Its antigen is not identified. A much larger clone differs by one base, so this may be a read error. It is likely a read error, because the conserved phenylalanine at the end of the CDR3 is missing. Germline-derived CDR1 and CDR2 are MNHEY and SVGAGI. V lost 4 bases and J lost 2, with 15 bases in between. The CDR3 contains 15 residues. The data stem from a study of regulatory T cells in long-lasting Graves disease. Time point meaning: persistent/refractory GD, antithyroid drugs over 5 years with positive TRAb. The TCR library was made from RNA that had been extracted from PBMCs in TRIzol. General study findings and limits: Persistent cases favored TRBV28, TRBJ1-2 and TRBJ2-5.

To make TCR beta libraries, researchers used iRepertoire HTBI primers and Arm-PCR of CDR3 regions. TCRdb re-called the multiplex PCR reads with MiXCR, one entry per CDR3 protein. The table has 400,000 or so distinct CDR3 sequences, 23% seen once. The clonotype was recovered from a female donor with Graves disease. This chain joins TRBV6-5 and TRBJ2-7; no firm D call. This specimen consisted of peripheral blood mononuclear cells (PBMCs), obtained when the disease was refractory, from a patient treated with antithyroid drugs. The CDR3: CASSLQSTSPYEQYL. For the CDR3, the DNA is TGTGCCAGCAGTTTACAGTCCACATCCCCCTACGAGCAGTACCTC.